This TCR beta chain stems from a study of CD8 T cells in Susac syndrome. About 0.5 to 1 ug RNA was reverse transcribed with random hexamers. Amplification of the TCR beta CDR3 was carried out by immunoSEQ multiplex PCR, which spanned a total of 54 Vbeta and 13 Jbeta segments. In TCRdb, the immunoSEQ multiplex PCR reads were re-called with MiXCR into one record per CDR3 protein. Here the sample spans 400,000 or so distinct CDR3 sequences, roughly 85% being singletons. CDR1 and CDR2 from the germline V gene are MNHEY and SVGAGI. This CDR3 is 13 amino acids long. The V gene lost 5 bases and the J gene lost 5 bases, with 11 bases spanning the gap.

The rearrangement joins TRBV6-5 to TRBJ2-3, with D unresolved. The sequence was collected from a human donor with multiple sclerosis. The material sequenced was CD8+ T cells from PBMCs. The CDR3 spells CASSPTWEDTQYF. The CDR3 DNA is TGTGCCAGCAGTCCGACATGGGAAGATACGCAGTATTTT.